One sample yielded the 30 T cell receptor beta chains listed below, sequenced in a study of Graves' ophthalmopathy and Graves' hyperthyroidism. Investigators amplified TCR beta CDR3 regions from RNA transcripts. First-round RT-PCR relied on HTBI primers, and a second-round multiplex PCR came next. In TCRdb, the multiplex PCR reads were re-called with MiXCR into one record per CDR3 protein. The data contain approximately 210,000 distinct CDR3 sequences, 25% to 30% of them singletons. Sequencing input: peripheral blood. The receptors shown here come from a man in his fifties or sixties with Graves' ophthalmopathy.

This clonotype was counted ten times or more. This CDR3 reads CASSEVQPEKLFF. CDR3 DNA: TGTGCCAGCAGTGAAGTGCAGCCTGAAAAACTGTTTTTT. This chain uses TRBV6-1 with TRBJ1-4; D gene uncertain. The CDR3 is made up of 13 amino acids. V gave up 1 base and J gave up 7 bases, with 7 bases separating them. Germline CDR1 is MNHNS and CDR2 is SASEGT.

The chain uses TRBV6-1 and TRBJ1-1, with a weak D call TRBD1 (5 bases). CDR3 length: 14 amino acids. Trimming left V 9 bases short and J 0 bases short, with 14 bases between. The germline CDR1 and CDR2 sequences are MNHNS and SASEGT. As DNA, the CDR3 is TGTGCCAGTCGACAGCATCTATTGAACACTGAAGCTTTCTTT. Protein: CASRQHLLNTEAFF.

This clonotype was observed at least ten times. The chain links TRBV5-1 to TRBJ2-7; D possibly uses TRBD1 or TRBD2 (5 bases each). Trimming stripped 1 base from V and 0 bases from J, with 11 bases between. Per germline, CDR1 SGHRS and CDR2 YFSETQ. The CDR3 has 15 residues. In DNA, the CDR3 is TGCGCCAGCAGCTTGACCGGGGCGAGCTCCTACGAGCAGTACTTC. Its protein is CASSLTGASSYEQYF.

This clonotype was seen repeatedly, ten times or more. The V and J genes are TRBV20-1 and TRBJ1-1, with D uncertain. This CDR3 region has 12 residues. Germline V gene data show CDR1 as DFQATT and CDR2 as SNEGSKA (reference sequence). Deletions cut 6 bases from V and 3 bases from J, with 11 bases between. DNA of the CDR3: TGCAGTGCACTAAGGGATCACACTGAAGCTTTCTTT. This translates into CSALRDHTEAFF.

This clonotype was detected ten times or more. CDR3 in DNA: TGTGCCAGCTCAGCAACGGGACAGGTTCCCTACGAGCAGTACTTC. This gives the protein CASSATGQVPYEQYF. The rearrangement links TRBV18 to TRBJ2-7; the match to TRBD1 covers 8 bases. This CDR3 is built from 15 residues. Trimming removed 5 bases from V and 2 bases from J; junction bases left unmatched: 8. Germline lookup yields CDR1 KGHSH and CDR2 LQKENI.

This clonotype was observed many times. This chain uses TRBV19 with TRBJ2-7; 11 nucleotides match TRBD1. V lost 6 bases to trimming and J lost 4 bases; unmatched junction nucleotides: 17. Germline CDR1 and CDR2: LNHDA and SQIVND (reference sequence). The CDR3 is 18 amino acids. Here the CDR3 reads CASRPKFGVGQGAYEQYF. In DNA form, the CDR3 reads TGTGCCAGTAGACCGAAGTTTGGGGTAGGACAGGGGGCGTACGAGCAGTACTTC.

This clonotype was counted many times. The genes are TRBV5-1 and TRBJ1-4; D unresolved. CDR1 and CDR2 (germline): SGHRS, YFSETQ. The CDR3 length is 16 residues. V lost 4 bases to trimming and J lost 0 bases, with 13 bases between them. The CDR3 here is CASSLRSGPTNEKLFF. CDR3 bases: TGCGCCAGCAGCCTTCGGTCCGGCCCAACTAATGAAAAACTGTTTTTT.

The CDR3 is CASSYQGQGAYGYTF. The CDR3 DNA reads as TGTGCCAGCAGTTACCAGGGACAGGGGGCGTATGGCTACACCTTC. The rearrangement links TRBV6-2 or TRBV6-3 to TRBJ1-2; 12 bases match TRBD1. Losses at the gene ends were 2 bases for V and 5 bases for J; bases not matched to a gene: 3. The CDR3 totals 15 residues. Germline CDR1 and CDR2: MNHEY and SVGEGT.

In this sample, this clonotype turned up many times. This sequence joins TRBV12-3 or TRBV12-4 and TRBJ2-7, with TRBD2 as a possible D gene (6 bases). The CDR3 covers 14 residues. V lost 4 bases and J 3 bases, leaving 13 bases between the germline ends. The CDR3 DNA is TGTGCCAGCAGTTCAAGACTAGGCAGCTACGAGCAGTACTTC. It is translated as CASSSRLGSYEQYF.

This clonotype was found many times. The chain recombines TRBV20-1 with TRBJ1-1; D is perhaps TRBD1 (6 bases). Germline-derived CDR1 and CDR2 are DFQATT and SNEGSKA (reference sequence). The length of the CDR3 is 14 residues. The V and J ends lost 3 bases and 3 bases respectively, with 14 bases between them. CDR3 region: CSASMTGRDTEAFF. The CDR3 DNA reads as TGCAGTGCTAGTATGACAGGCAGGGACACTGAAGCTTTCTTT.

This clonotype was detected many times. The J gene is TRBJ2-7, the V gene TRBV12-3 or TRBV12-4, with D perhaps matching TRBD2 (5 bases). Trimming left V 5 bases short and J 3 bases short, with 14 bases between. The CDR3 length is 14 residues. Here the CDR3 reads CASSLLGVLYEQYF. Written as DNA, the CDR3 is TGTGCCAGCAGTCTTCTCGGGGTTCTCTACGAGCAGTACTTC.

The CDR3 region has the DNA TGTGCCAGCAGTTTATTCTACGCGGCACCGGCTTATGGCTACACCTTC. Encoded protein: CASSLFYAAPAYGYTF. V is TRBV27 and J is TRBJ1-2; D unclear. Between the trimmed V and J ends, which lost 1 base and 5 bases, there was a span of 17 bases. Germline CDR1 is MNHEY and CDR2 is SMNVEV (reference sequence). The CDR3 is 16 amino acids.

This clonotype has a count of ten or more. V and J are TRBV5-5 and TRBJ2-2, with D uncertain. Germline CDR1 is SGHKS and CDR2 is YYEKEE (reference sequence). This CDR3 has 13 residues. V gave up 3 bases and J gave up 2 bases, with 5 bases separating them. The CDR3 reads CASSWGNTGELFF. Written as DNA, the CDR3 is TGTGCCAGCAGCTGGGGTAACACCGGGGAGCTGTTTTTT.

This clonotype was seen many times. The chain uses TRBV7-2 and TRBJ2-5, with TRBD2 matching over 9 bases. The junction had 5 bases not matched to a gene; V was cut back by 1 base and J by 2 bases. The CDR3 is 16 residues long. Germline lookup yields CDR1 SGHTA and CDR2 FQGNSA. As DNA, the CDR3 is TGTGCCAGCAGCTTAGTAGCGGGAGAGGGGCAAGAGACCCAGTACTTC. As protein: CASSLVAGEGQETQYF.

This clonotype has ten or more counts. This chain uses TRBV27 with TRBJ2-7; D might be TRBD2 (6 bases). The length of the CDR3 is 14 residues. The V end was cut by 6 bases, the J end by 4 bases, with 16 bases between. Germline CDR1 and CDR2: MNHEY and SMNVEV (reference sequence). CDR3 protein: CASSRRREWYEQYF. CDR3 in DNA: TGTGCCAGCAGCCGGCGTCGGGAGTGGTACGAGCAGTACTTC.

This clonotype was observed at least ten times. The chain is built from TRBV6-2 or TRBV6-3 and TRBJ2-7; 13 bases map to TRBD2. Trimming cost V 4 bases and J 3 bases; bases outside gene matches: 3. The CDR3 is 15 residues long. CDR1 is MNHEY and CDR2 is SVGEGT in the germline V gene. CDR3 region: CASSFGTSGVYEQYF. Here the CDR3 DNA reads TGTGCCAGCAGTTTTGGGACTAGCGGGGTCTACGAGCAGTACTTC.

The CDR3 DNA sequence: TGTGCCAGCAGTTTTGGGACGTCCTCTGGAAACACCATATATTTT. Translated, it gives CASSFGTSSGNTIYF. This chain connects TRBV12-3 or TRBV12-4 to TRBJ1-3; D may be TRBD1 (5 bases). This CDR3 has 15 residues. Trimming shortened V by 3 bases and J by 0 bases, and 9 bases separated the two germline ends.

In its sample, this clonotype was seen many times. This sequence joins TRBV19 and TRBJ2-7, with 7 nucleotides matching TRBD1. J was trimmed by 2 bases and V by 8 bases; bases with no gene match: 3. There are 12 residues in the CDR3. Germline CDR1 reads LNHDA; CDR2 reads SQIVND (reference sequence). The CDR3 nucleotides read TGTGCCAGTGGGGACAGCCCCTACGAGCAGTACTTC. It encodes CASGDSPYEQYF.

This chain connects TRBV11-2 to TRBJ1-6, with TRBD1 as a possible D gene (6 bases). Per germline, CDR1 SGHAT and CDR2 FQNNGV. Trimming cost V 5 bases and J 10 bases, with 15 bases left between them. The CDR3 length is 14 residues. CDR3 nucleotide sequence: TGTGCCAGCAGCGCGACCAGGGGAGGCTCACCCCTCCACTTT. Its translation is CASSATRGGSPLHF. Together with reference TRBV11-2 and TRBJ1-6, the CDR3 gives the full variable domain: EAGVAQSPRYKIIEKRQSVAFWCNPISGHATLYWYQQILGQGPKLLIQFQNNGVVDDSQLPKDRFSAERLKGVDSTLKIQPAKLEDSAVYLCASSATRGGSPLHFGNGTRLTVT.

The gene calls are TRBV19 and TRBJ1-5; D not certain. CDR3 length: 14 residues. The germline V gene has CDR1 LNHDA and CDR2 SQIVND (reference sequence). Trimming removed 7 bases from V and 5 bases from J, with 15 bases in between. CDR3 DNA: TGTGCCAGTAAAGACGATACTCGGTATCAGCCCCAGCATTTT. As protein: CASKDDTRYQPQHF.

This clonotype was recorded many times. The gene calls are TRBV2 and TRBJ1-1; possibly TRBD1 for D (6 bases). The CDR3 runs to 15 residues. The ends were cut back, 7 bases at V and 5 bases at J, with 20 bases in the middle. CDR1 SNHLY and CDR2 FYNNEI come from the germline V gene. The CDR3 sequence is CASNRAPAPITEAFF. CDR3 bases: TGTGCCAGCAACAGGGCCCCCGCCCCGATTACTGAAGCTTTCTTT.

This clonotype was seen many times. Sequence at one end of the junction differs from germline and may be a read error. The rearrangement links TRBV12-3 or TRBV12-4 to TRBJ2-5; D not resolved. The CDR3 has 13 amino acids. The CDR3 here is CASSLTGLEPQYF. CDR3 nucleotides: TGTGCCAGCAGTTTGACTGGGCTAGAGCCCCAGTACTTC.

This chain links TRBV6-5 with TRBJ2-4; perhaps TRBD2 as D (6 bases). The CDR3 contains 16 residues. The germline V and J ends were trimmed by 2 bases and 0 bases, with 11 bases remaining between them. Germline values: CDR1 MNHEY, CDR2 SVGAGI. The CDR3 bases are TGTGCCAGCAGTTACGAGGAGGGATTAGCCAAAAACATTCAGTACTTC. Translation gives CASSYEEGLAKNIQYF.

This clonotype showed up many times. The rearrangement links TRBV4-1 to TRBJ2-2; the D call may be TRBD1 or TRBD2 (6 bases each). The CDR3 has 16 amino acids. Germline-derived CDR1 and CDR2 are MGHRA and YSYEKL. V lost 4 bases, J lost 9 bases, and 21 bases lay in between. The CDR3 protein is CASSLGVQGGGRELFF. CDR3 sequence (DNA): TGCGCCAGCAGCCTGGGGGTACAGGGAGGTGGCCGGGAGCTGTTTTTT.

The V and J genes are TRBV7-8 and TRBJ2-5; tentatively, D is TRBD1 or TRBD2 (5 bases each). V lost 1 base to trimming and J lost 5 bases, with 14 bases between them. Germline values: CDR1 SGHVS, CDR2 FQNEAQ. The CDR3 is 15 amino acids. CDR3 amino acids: CASSLVVSGTETQYF. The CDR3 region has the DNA TGTGCCAGCAGCTTAGTGGTTTCAGGGACGGAGACCCAGTACTTC.

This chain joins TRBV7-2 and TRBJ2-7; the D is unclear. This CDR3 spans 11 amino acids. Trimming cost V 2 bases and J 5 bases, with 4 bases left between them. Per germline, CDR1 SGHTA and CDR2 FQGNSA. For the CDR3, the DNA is TGTGCCAGCAGCTTACGCCACGAGCAGTACTTC. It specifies CASSLRHEQYF.

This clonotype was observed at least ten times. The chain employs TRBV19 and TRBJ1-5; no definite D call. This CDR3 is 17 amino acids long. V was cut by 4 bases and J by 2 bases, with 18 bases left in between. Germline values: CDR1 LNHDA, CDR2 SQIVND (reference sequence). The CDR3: CASSTNIRVIRNQPQHF. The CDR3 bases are TGTGCCAGTAGTACAAACATTAGGGTGATACGCAATCAGCCCCAGCATTTT.

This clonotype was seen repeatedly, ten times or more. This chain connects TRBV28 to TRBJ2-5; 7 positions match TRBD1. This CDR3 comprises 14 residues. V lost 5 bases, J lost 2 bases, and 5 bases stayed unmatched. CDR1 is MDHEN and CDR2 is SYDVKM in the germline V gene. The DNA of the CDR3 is TGTGCCAGCAGTGGGACAGTCCTGCAAGAGACCCAGTACTTC. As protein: CASSGTVLQETQYF.

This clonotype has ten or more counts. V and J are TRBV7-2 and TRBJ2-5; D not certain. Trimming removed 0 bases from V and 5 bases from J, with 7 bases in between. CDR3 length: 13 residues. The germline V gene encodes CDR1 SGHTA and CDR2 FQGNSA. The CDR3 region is CASSLATWETQYF. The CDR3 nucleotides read TGTGCCAGCAGCTTAGCGACCTGGGAGACCCAGTACTTC.

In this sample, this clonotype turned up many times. The CDR3 reads CASSQSPGQGLYEQYF. The DNA for the CDR3 is TGCGCCAGCAGCCAGTCCCCGGGACAGGGCTTGTACGAGCAGTACTTC. The rearrangement links TRBV4-1 to TRBJ2-7; 9 bases agree with TRBD1. The V gene end was trimmed by 3 bases and the J gene end by 4 bases; junction bases not matched to a gene: 10. CDR1 MGHRA and CDR2 YSYEKL come from the germline V gene. This CDR3 has 16 amino acids.